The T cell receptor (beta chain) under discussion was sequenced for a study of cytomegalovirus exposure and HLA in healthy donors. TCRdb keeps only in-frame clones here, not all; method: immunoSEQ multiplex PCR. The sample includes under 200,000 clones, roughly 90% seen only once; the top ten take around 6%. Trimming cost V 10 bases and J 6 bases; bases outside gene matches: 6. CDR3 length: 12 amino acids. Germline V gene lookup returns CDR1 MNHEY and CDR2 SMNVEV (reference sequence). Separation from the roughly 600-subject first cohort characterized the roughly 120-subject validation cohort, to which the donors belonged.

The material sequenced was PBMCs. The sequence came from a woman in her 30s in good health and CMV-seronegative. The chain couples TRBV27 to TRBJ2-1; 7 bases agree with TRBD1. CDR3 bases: TGTGCCACACTACAGGGGCGCAATGAGCAGTTCTTC. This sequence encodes CATLQGRNEQFF.